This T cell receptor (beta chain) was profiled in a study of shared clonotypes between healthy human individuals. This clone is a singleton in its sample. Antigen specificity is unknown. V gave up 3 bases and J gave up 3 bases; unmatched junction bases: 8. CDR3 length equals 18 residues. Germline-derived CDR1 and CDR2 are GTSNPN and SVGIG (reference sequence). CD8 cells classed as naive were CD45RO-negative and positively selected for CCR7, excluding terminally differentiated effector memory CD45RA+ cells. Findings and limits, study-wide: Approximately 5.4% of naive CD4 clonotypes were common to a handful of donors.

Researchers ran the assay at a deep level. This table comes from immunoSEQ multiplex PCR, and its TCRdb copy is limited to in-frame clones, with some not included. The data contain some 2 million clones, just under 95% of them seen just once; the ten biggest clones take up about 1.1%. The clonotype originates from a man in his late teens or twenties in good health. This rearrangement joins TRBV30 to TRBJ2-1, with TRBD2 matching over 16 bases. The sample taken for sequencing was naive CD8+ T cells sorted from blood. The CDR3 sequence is CAWRAGTSGGAGYNEQFF. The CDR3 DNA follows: TGTGCCTGGAGAGCCGGGACTAGCGGGGGGGCCGGCTACAATGAGCAGTTCTTC.